This T cell receptor (beta chain) was identified during a study of T cells in Graves' hyperthyroidism and ophthalmopathy. Study context: Blood from the periphery was taken at initial diagnosis, before any treatment. General study findings and limits: Classification by a 13 V-J model distinguished ophthalmopathy from stable hyperthyroidism. Most thyroid clonotypes expanded above 0.001 appeared in blood too.

The blood sample was taken at first hyperthyroidism diagnosis, before any ophthalmopathy symptoms. RNA transcripts were the template for amplifying TCR beta CDR3 regions. RT-PCR in the first round (using the HTBI primer set) targeted the TCR CDR3. TCRdb itself ran the multiplex PCR reads through MiXCR, one entry per CDR3 protein. The sample lists fewer than 400,000 distinct CDR3 sequences; approximately 14% were seen once. This clonotype was counted ten times or more. What it binds is not known. Germline V gene lookup returns CDR1 DFQATT and CDR2 SNEGSKA (reference sequence). This CDR3 spans 11 amino acids. Deletions cut 7 bases from V and 0 bases from J, with 7 bases between.

The receptor comes from a woman under 30 with Graves' hyperthyroidism that later progressed to Graves' ophthalmopathy. This rearrangement joins TRBV20-1 to TRBJ2-7; D is possibly TRBD1 (6 bases). Sequenced input: blood. CDR3 loop: CSVQGSYEQYF. The DNA for the CDR3 is TGCAGTGTACAGGGCTCCTACGAGCAGTACTTC.